Listed here are 11 T cell receptor beta chains from one sample, sequenced in a study of shared clonotypes between healthy human individuals. Using immunoSEQ multiplex PCR, the repertoire was profiled, and TCRdb retains in-frame clones only, with some absent. The table lists 730,000 or so clones, roughly 70% of them singletons, with 1.5% to 2% in the top ten. Sequenced input: memory CD4+ T cells sorted from blood. The subset here: CD45RA-negative fraction. The receptors derive from a woman aged 25-40 years in good health.

The J gene is TRBJ2-5, the V gene TRBV5-4, with D perhaps being TRBD1 or TRBD2 (6 bases each). CDR3 length: 16 amino acids. From germline, CDR1 is SGHNT and CDR2 YYREEE (reference sequence). Trimming stripped 4 bases from V and 2 bases from J, with 18 bases between. The CDR3 here is CASSPETGGGQETQYF. The CDR3 DNA reads as TGTGCCAGCAGCCCCGAGACAGGAGGGGGACAAGAGACCCAGTACTTC.

This clone was seen at least ten times. This chain uses TRBV19 with TRBJ2-5; TRBD1 or TRBD2 may be the D gene (5 bases each). V was pared by 10 bases and J by 1 base, with 10 bases between. This CDR3 is 12 amino acids long. The germline gives CDR1 LNHDA, CDR2 SQIVND (reference sequence). CDR3 DNA sequence: TGTGCCACCGCCGGGACCCAAGAGACCCAGTACTTC. It codes for CATAGTQETQYF. Looking up the rest from reference TRBV19 and TRBJ2-5 gives the full variable domain: DGGITQSPKYLFRKEGQNVTLSCEQNLNHDAMYWYRQDPGQGLRLIYYSQIVNDFQKGDIAEGYSVSREKKESFPLTVTSAQKNPTAFYLCATAGTQETQYFGPGTRLLVL.

J is TRBJ1-2 and V is TRBV7-2, with TRBD1 identical over 10 bases. The CDR3 sequence is 13 residues long. CDR1 is SGHTA, CDR2 FQGNSA, per germline. Losses at the gene ends were 8 bases for V and 6 bases for J; bases not matched to a gene: 6. CDR3 DNA sequence: TGTGCCAGCGCTCCCGGGACAGGGGATGGCTACACCTTC. This gives the protein CASAPGTGDGYTF.

A word on this clone: Additional DNA sequences in this sample encode the identical CDR3. The chain carries TRBV28 and TRBJ2-5, with D unresolved. The CDR3 extends over 13 amino acids. Germline loops: CDR1 MDHEN, CDR2 SYDVKM. V was cut by 4 bases and J by 1 base, with 7 bases left in between. CDR3 DNA: TGTGCCAGCAGTTCCTCTTCCCAAGAGACCCAGTACTTC. Amino acids: CASSSSSQETQYF.

V gene TRBV7-6 combines with J gene TRBJ1-3, with D unresolved. V was clipped by 1 base and J by 0 bases, with 7 bases between them. The CDR3 contains 15 residues. CDR1 SGHVS and CDR2 FNYEAQ come from the germline V gene. As DNA, the CDR3 is TGTGCCAGCAGCTTAGGTTACAGCTCTGGAAACACCATATATTTT. Translation: CASSLGYSSGNTIYF.

The genes are TRBV11-3 and TRBJ2-7; 14 nucleotides align to TRBD2. Germline-derived CDR1 and CDR2 are SGHNT and YENEEA. After removal of 5 bases from V and 0 bases from J, the junction contained 9 bases not matched to a gene. The CDR3 length is 18 residues. CDR3 nucleotide sequence: TGTGCCAGCAGCCACGGACTAGCGGGAGGACGTGACTCCTACGAGCAGTACTTC. Its translation is CASSHGLAGGRDSYEQYF.

The chain has TRBV5-1 and TRBJ2-7; D is perhaps TRBD1 (6 bases). V was shortened by 2 bases and J by 0 bases, with 12 bases between the two germline ends. The CDR3 has 15 residues. Germline V gives CDR1 SGHRS, CDR2 YFSETQ. The CDR3 region has the DNA TGCGCCAGCAGCTTTTTAACAGGGACCTCCTACGAGCAGTACTTC. Translating gives CASSFLTGTSYEQYF.

To note about this clone: This may come from a read error, since a much larger clone is one base off. V is TRBV7-2 and J is TRBJ2-7; TRBD1 agrees at 7 bases. Germline CDR1 SGHTA, CDR2 FQGNSA. The CDR3 loop spans 12 amino acids. Unmatched junction bases numbered 2, after V lost 5 bases and J lost 4 bases. Written as DNA, the CDR3 is TGTGCCAGCAGCGAGACAGGGTACGAGCAGTACTTC. Translation gives CASSETGYEQYF.

This clone occurred many times. The V and J genes are TRBV14 and TRBJ1-2; the D gene is possibly TRBD1 (5 bases). Trimming left V 4 bases short and J 4 bases short, with 7 bases between. CDR3 length: 12 amino acids. Per the germline V gene, CDR1 is SGHDN and CDR2 is FVKESK. Here the CDR3 DNA reads TGTGCCAGCAGCCTAGACAGCTATGGCTACACCTTC. Encoded protein: CASSLDSYGYTF. Using reference TRBV14 and TRBJ1-2 for the parts outside the CDR3, the full variable domain is EAGVTQFPSHSVIEKGQTVTLRCDPISGHDNLYWYRRVMGKEIKFLLHFVKESKQDESGMPNNRFLAERTGGTYSTLKVQPAELEDSGVYFCASSLDSYGYTFGSGTRLTVV.

The gene calls are TRBV2 and TRBJ2-4; no definite D call. The CDR3 has 14 amino acids. Between the trimmed V and J ends, which lost 2 bases and 7 bases, there was a span of 12 bases. Germline CDR1 and CDR2: SNHLY and FYNNEI. CDR3 sequence: CASSEFGTRNIQYF. For the CDR3, the DNA is TGTGCCAGCAGTGAATTCGGCACCAGGAACATTCAGTACTTC.

In DNA, the CDR3 is TGTGCCAGCAGTTATGCGGGAGCAAGATACGAGCAGTACTTC. Its translation is CASSYAGARYEQYF. The V call is TRBV6-5, the J call TRBJ2-7; 7 bases map to TRBD2. The ends lost 3 bases at V and 4 bases at J; junction bases unmatched: 6. Germline V gives CDR1 MNHEY, CDR2 SVGAGI. The CDR3 extends over 14 amino acids.